The sequence of this T cell receptor beta chain was determined in a study of regulatory T cells in long-lasting Graves disease. V lost 5 bases and J lost 3; bases outside the gene matches: 6. CDR1 and CDR2 from the germline V gene are SGHNT and YENEEA. This CDR3 contains 15 residues. This clonotype was recorded many times. Time point specified: newly diagnosed GD, antithyroid drugs for less than 3 months. RNA isolated from PBMCs was used to make the TCR library. Arm-PCR of CDR3 regions and iRepertoire HTBI primers were the basis on which TCR beta libraries were built. MiXCR, applied by TCRdb to the multiplex PCR reads, yields one record per CDR3 protein. The table has roughly 400,000 distinct CDR3 sequences, roughly 15% seen once. Separately, the same data were catalogued under a study of T cells in Graves' hyperthyroidism and ophthalmopathy. That report adds: The HTBI primer set served for first-round RT-PCR of the TCR CDR3.

The sample in question was peripheral blood mononuclear cells (PBMCs), obtained at new diagnosis, from a patient treated with antithyroid drugs. The rearrangement links TRBV11-3 to TRBJ2-1; 8 positions match TRBD1. The TCR originated in a woman in her forties with Graves disease. The CDR3 loop is CASSAQGAVYNEQFF. CDR3 coding DNA: TGTGCCAGCAGCGCTCAGGGGGCTGTCTACAATGAGCAGTTCTTC.